Listed below are T cell receptor beta chains from one sample, sequenced in a study of CD8 T cells in ankylosing spondylitis. In TCRdb, the 5' RACE reads were re-called with MiXCR into one record per CDR3 protein. This sample has around 220,000 distinct CDR3 sequences, with 15% to 20% found just once. Sequencing was done on a sample of blood, either unsorted or a sorted T cell fraction (not recorded which). The origin of the receptors is a male donor with ankylosing spondylitis. Each CDR3 is given with its conserved first and last residue. A D gene is named only where the DNA matches it firmly. A row's size may be missing; if present it is once, few, many or a size class.

>TRBJ2-1|.|TRBV11-1|TRBD2
TGTGCCAGCAGCACGCCGGGACTAGCGGAAATACCTCGTTCCTACAATGAGCAGTTCTTC
CASSTPGLAEIPRSYNEQFF
>TRBJ2-1|.|TRBV4-1|TRBD2
TGCGCCAGCAGACAACCGGGACTAGAAGAGACCCAGTTCTTC
CASRQPGLEETQFF
>TRBJ1-1|few|TRBV7-9|TRBD1
TGTGCCAGCAGCGGGAGGATGGACAGGCCCAGGGGCGGTGAAGCTTTCTTT
CASSGRMDRPRGGEAFF
>TRBJ1-2|.|TRBV27|.
TGTGCCAGCAGTTTCAGGGTAGACTATGGCTACACCTTC
CASSFRVDYGYTF
>TRBJ1-4|.|TRBV2|.
TGTGCCACCAGCCGAATAGCAACTAATGAAAAACTGTTTTTT
CATSRIATNEKLFF
>TRBJ2-7|few|TRBV21-1|.
TGTGCCAGCAGCAATTTCTCCTACGAGCAGTACTTC
CASSNFSYEQYF
>TRBJ2-1|few|TRBV6-4|TRBD2
TGTGCCAGCAGTCCCGGGACTAGCGGGGGGGCCGATGAGCAGTTCTTC
CASSPGTSGGADEQFF
>TRBJ2-4|.|TRBV7-9|.
TGTGCCAGCAGCTTGGGCAAAAACATTCAGTACTTC
CASSLGKNIQYF
>TRBJ1-6|few|TRBV7-3|TRBD1
TGTGCCAGCAGCTCGACAGGGGATAGTTCACCCCTCCACTTT
CASSSTGDSSPLHF
>TRBJ2-1|few|TRBV12-3/TRBV12-4|.
TGTGCCAGCAGCCCCCACATGTCGAGCTCCTACAATGAGCAGTTCTTC
CASSPHMSSSYNEQFF
>TRBJ2-7|few|TRBV6-5|TRBD1
TGTGCCAGCAGTTACGCTGGGACAGGGAGGGTCGAGCAGTACTTC
CASSYAGTGRVEQYF
>TRBJ1-2|.|TRBV7-9|TRBD1
TGTGCCAGCAGCTTAGGGGGACAGGTTAACCCCTATGGCTACACCTTC
CASSLGGQVNPYGYTF
>TRBJ2-2|.|TRBV7-6|TRBD2
TGTGCCAGCAGCTTAGAAAGCGGGGACTTCACCGGGGAGCTGTTTTTT
CASSLESGDFTGELFF
>TRBJ1-1|many|TRBV12-3/TRBV12-4|.
TGTGCCAGCACCCCCGGGGGCACTGAAGCTTTCTTT
CASTPGGTEAFF
>TRBJ2-7|.|TRBV7-8|.
TGTGCCAGCAGCTTAGAATTGCAGCTTGGGGAGCAGTACTTC
CASSLELQLGEQYF
>TRBJ2-7|.|TRBV3-1|.
TGTGCCAGCAGCCAAGATGGTATGCGGGACTCGCAGGAGCAGTACTTC
CASSQDGMRDSQEQYF
>TRBJ2-7|few|TRBV15|TRBD2
TGTGCCACCAGCAGTACTAGCGGGATCGAGCAGTACTTC
CATSSTSGIEQYF